The 15 T cell receptor beta chains given below trace back to one sample, sequenced in a study of blood T cell repertoires in COVID-19. Sequenced by immunoSEQ multiplex PCR; TCRdb stores in-frame clones only, minus some. The table has 100,000 to 150,000 clones, 84% seen once; the top ten hold around 1.4%. Specimen: peripheral blood. These receptors were obtained from a man aged 55 to 70 with acute or convalescent COVID-19.

This chain uses TRBV5-1 with TRBJ2-2; D might be TRBD2 (6 bases). This CDR3 region has 13 residues. Germline CDR1 is SGHRS and CDR2 is YFSETQ. V gave up 5 bases and J gave up 5 bases, with 10 bases separating them. The CDR3 loop is CASSPGETGELFF. The DNA for the CDR3 is TGCGCCAGCAGTCCGGGGGAGACCGGGGAGCTGTTTTTT.

CDR3 nucleotide sequence: TGTGCCAGCAGCGAGACAGGGCTCAAAAACATTCAGTACTTC. Protein: CASSETGLKNIQYF. The chain couples TRBV9 to TRBJ2-4; 7 bases fit TRBD1. CDR1 is SGDLS and CDR2 is YYNGEE in the germline V gene. The CDR3 totals 14 residues. With 3 bases clipped from V and 3 bases from J, the junction kept 3 bases outside the gene matches. The complete variable domain, with remaining parts taken from reference TRBV9 and TRBJ2-4, reads DSGVTQTPKHLITATGQRVTLRCSPRSGDLSVYWYQQSLDQGLQFLIQYYNGEERAKGNILERFSAQQFPDLHSELNLSSLELGDSALYFCASSETGLKNIQYFGAGTRLSVL.

J is TRBJ2-1 and V is TRBV9; the D is unclear. CDR1 is SGDLS and CDR2 is YYNGEE in the germline V gene. The CDR3 totals 15 residues. Deletions cut 3 bases from V and 6 bases from J, with 16 bases between. DNA for the CDR3: TGTGCCAGCAGCGCCGGCAGCGCCCCCTTCAATGAGCAGTTCTTC. Translating gives CASSAGSAPFNEQFF.

The chain is built from TRBV2 and TRBJ2-7; 12 positions match TRBD1. V lost 8 bases and J lost 6; bases outside the gene matches: 5. The length of the CDR3 is 13 residues. Germline V lookup: CDR1 SNHLY, CDR2 FYNNEI. DNA of the CDR3: TGTGCCAGCCGGGGACAGGGGGCTGGCGAGCAGTACTTC. Encoded protein: CASRGQGAGEQYF. The full variable domain, its missing parts supplied by reference TRBV2 and TRBJ2-7, is EPEVTQTPSHQVTQMGQEVILRCVPISNHLYFYWYRQILGQKVEFLVSFYNNEISEKSEIFDDQFSVERPDGSNFTLKIRSTKLEDSAMYFCASRGQGAGEQYFGPGTRLTVT.

The chain is built from TRBV24-1 and TRBJ1-1, with TRBD1 matching over 8 bases. With 7 bases clipped from V and 4 bases from J, the junction kept 16 bases outside the gene matches. CDR1 and CDR2 from the germline V gene are KGHDR and SFDVKD. This CDR3 has 17 residues. CDR3: CATSSTGVGKRFTEAFF. In DNA form, the CDR3 reads TGTGCCACCAGCTCGACAGGGGTTGGAAAACGATTCACTGAAGCTTTCTTT.

In this sample, this clone turned up once. The chain employs TRBV4-1 and TRBJ2-7; no reliable D call. Per the germline V gene, CDR1 is MGHRA and CDR2 is YSYEKL. CDR3 length: 15 amino acids. Trimming cost V 2 bases and J 6 bases, with 17 bases left between them. The DNA for the CDR3 is TGCGCCAGCAGCCAACGCCTAGTTAGTTACCTCGAGCAGTACTTC. Translating it yields CASSQRLVSYLEQYF.

J is TRBJ1-5 and V is TRBV5-6, with 7 bases fitting TRBD1. The V segment lost 3 bases and the J segment 6 bases; nucleotides outside the gene matches: 6. CDR1 SGHDT and CDR2 YYEEEE come from the germline V gene. This CDR3 spans 14 amino acids. CDR3 residues: CASSSIRGSQPQHF. DNA of the CDR3: TGTGCCAGCAGCTCCATCAGGGGGAGTCAGCCCCAGCATTTT.

Only one count was recorded for this clone. The chain employs TRBV24-1 and TRBJ2-1; no reliable D call. CDR3 length: 13 residues. The V and J ends lost 9 bases and 8 bases respectively, with 16 bases between them. Germline CDR1 reads KGHDR; CDR2 reads SFDVKD. The CDR3 nucleotides read TGTGCCACCCAGGTGGGCCCCTTGGATGAGCAGTTCTTC. This encodes CATQVGPLDEQFF.

This chain connects TRBV5-4 to TRBJ2-1; 7 positions agree with TRBD1. CDR3 size: 14 residues. The germline CDR1 and CDR2 sequences are SGHNT and YYREEE (reference sequence). J was trimmed by 5 bases and V by 0 bases; bases with no gene match: 2. The CDR3 DNA follows: TGTGCCAGCAGCTTGGAGGGGGCCGACAATGAGCAGTTCTTC. It translates to CASSLEGADNEQFF.

This chain connects TRBV3-1 (or the pseudogene TRBV3-2) to TRBJ1-2, with D tentatively TRBD1 (5 bases). The germline CDR1 and CDR2 sequences are LGHDT and YNNKEL (reference sequence). The CDR3 sequence is 15 residues long. V gave up 0 bases and J gave up 8 bases, with 16 bases separating them. The CDR3 reads CASSQDSGGYEGYTF. CDR3 coding DNA: TGTGCCAGCAGCCAAGATAGCGGGGGATACGAAGGCTACACCTTC.

The chain employs TRBV10-3 and TRBJ2-5; 9 bases match TRBD1. This CDR3 contains 15 residues. Per the germline V gene, CDR1 is ENHRY and CDR2 is SYGVKD. J lost 5 bases, V lost 5 bases, and 9 bases had no gene match. CDR3 sequence (DNA): TGTGCCATCAGTCCTAGGGACAGGGCTGAGGAGACCCAGTACTTC. Residues: CAISPRDRAEETQYF.

The rearrangement links TRBV18 to TRBJ1-4, with D perhaps TRBD1 (5 bases). CDR3 size: 17 residues. Germline-derived CDR1 and CDR2 are KGHSH and LQKENI. V was cut by 2 bases and J by 5 bases, with 18 bases left in between. CDR3 sequence: CASSPENLQVPNEKLFF. The CDR3 DNA reads TGTGCCAGCTCACCAGAGAATTTACAGGTCCCCAATGAAAAACTGTTTTTT.

CDR3 residues: CSAQRDYEQYF. CDR3 in DNA: TGCAGCGCCCAGCGGGACTACGAGCAGTACTTC. The rearrangement uses TRBV29-1 and TRBJ2-7, with 7 nucleotides matching TRBD2. CDR3 size: 11 residues. J lost 3 bases, V lost 7 bases, and 3 bases had no gene match. Germline loops: CDR1 SQVTM, CDR2 ANQGSEA.

Notes on this clone: Within the sample, other DNA sequences also encode this same CDR3. The chain carries TRBV29-1 and TRBJ1-2; TRBD1 aligns across 7 bases. Trimming cost V 7 bases and J 3 bases; bases outside gene matches: 2. This CDR3 contains 11 residues. CDR1 is SQVTM and CDR2 is ANQGSEA in the germline V gene. The CDR3 coding sequence is TGCAGCGCAGGACAGGACTATGGCTACACCTTC. This encodes CSAGQDYGYTF.

This CDR3 is CASSEQGLNEKLFF. CDR3 coding DNA: TGTGCCAGCAGCGAGCAGGGCCTTAATGAAAAACTGTTTTTT. The V call is TRBV9, the J call TRBJ1-4; tentatively, D is TRBD1 (5 bases). Germline CDR1 and CDR2: SGDLS and YYNGEE. The V gene lost 3 bases and the J gene lost 4 bases, with 10 bases spanning the gap. This CDR3 contains 14 residues.